What follows are 13 T cell receptor beta chains derived from one specimen sequenced in a study of shared T cell receptors in the human thymus. TCRdb's copy holds only in-frame clones and misses some; the assay was immunoSEQ multiplex PCR. The sample yields about 380,000 clones, 95% seen once. Sample: thymocytes. The receptor set was obtained from a human donor.

The chain carries TRBV9 and TRBJ2-3; D remains unclear. This CDR3 has 15 residues. Germline values: CDR1 SGDLS, CDR2 YYNGEE. V was shortened by 4 bases and J by 0 bases, with 12 bases between the two germline ends. CDR3 nucleotides: TGTGCCAGCAGCCCCCACCTCTTTAGCACAGATACGCAGTATTTT. Encoded protein: CASSPHLFSTDTQYF.

J is TRBJ2-6 and V is TRBV6-1; TRBD1 matches at 7 bases. V shed 3 bases and J 0 bases; nucleotides not matched to a gene: 2. There are 16 residues in the CDR3. Germline-derived CDR1 and CDR2 are MNHNS and SASEGT. CDR3 nucleotides: TGTGCCAGCAGTGAGGGACAGTCCTCTGGGGCCAACGTCCTGACTTTC. This gives the protein CASSEGQSSGANVLTF.

This clone was detected once. The genes are TRBV7-3 and TRBJ2-2; 14 positions match TRBD2. J was trimmed by 4 bases and V by 5 bases; bases with no gene match: 6. CDR3 length: 17 amino acids. CDR1 and CDR2 (germline): SGHTA, FQGTGA. The chain's CDR3 is CASSLRLAGGITGELFF. CDR3 nucleotide sequence: TGTGCCAGCAGCCTTCGACTAGCGGGAGGGATCACCGGGGAGCTGTTTTTT.

The chain joins TRBV7-9 to TRBJ2-3; D might be TRBD1 or TRBD2, each matching 6 bases. The CDR3 is 18 amino acids. V lost 2 bases, J lost 2 bases, and 20 bases lay in between. The germline V gene has CDR1 SEHNR and CDR2 FQNEAQ (reference sequence). The CDR3 reads CASSLSGWRGDATDTQYF. The DNA of the CDR3 is TGTGCCAGCAGCTTATCGGGCTGGAGGGGGGACGCCACAGATACGCAGTATTTT.

The chain recombines TRBV5-1 with TRBJ2-2; D is unclear. V shed 4 bases and J shed 2 bases, with 18 bases lying between them. Germline loops: CDR1 SGHRS, CDR2 YFSETQ. This CDR3 comprises 17 residues. CDR3 sequence: CASSHRIPGQNTGELFF. Here the CDR3 DNA reads TGCGCCAGCAGCCATCGGATCCCGGGTCAAAACACCGGGGAGCTGTTTTTT.

This clone has only one observation. This CDR3 is CASSTLAGALNEQFF. CDR3 DNA: TGTGCCAGTAGTACCCTAGCGGGAGCCTTGAATGAGCAGTTCTTC. The genes are TRBV19 and TRBJ2-1; the match to TRBD2 covers 10 bases. Germline V lookup: CDR1 LNHDA, CDR2 SQIVND (reference sequence). V lost 4 bases to trimming and J lost 7 bases; unmatched junction nucleotides: 7. This CDR3 has 15 amino acids.

J is TRBJ2-7 and V is TRBV12-5, with D tentatively TRBD1 (6 bases). The germline V gene has CDR1 LGHNT and CDR2 FRNRAP. Trimming stripped 6 bases from V and 5 bases from J, with 14 bases between. The CDR3 spans 13 residues. The CDR3 DNA reads TGTGCTAGTGGCCCGAGTGGGGGCCACGAGCAGTACTTC. This sequence encodes CASGPSGGHEQYF.

This chain links TRBV19 with TRBJ2-3; 9 positions match TRBD2. Looked up from germline, CDR1 is LNHDA and CDR2 is SQIVND (reference sequence). The CDR3 loop spans 16 amino acids. Trimming cost V 3 bases and J 1 base; bases outside gene matches: 5. CDR3 coding DNA: TGTGCCAGTAGTATTCGGCTAGCGGGATGCACAGATACGCAGTATTTT. Translating it yields CASSIRLAGCTDTQYF.

The chain couples TRBV15 to TRBJ1-1; D unresolved. The CDR3 contains 15 residues. CDR1 and CDR2 (germline): LNHNV, YYDKDF (reference sequence). The germline V and J ends were trimmed by 6 bases and 0 bases, with 14 bases remaining between them. The DNA of the CDR3 is TGTGCCACCAGAGAGAAGGCGGGGATGAACACTGAAGCTTTCTTT. This codes for CATREKAGMNTEAFF.

This chain joins TRBV30 and TRBJ2-7; 9 bases agree with TRBD2. Germline V lookup: CDR1 GTSNPN, CDR2 SVGIG (reference sequence). This CDR3 region has 16 residues. V shed 0 bases, J shed 0 bases, and the junction held 6 bases outside the gene matches. CDR3 nucleotide sequence: TGTGCCTGGAGTGTCCCCGGGACTAGCAACTCCTACGAGCAGTACTTC. Residues: CAWSVPGTSNSYEQYF.

The rearrangement joins TRBV4-1 to TRBJ2-3, with 10 bases identical to TRBD2. This CDR3 has 17 amino acids. V lost 3 bases to trimming and J lost 5 bases; unmatched junction nucleotides: 11. Germline CDR1 and CDR2: MGHRA and YSYEKL. The CDR3: CASSHRHSGRFGDTQYF. CDR3 in DNA: TGCGCCAGCAGCCATCGACATAGCGGGAGGTTTGGAGATACGCAGTATTTT.

This clone was detected only a few times. The J gene is TRBJ1-4, the V gene TRBV5-1; D is possibly TRBD1 (5 bases). In germline, CDR1 is SGHRS, CDR2 YFSETQ. The CDR3 contains 16 residues. V lost 4 bases and J lost 0, with 13 bases in between. The CDR3 DNA reads as TGCGCCAGCAGCCCAACCATGGGACCAACTAATGAAAAACTGTTTTTT. This gives the protein CASSPTMGPTNEKLFF.

The rearrangement joins TRBV27 to TRBJ1-6; TRBD1 agrees at 10 bases. Trimming cost V 8 bases and J 6 bases; bases outside gene matches: 10. Germline V gene sequence: CDR1 MNHEY, CDR2 SMNVEV (reference sequence). The CDR3 contains 16 residues. CDR3 nucleotides: TGTGCCAGCTTCGTCCGGGACAGGGGAATTAATTCACCCCTCCACTTT. It is translated as CASFVRDRGINSPLHF.